A selection of T cell receptor beta chains follows, all from one sample in a study of cytomegalovirus exposure and HLA in healthy donors. Libraries were prepared by immunoSEQ multiplex PCR; TCRdb keeps only in-frame clonotypes and omits some of them. The repertoire has some 200,000 clones, over 65% of them found once; the top ten carry 2.7%. Specimen: PBMCs. The receptors were gathered from a woman aged 55-69 years in good health and CMV-seropositive. CDR3s include the opening cysteine and the closing phenylalanine or tryptophan. D genes are given only for firm matches. Part of the rows lack a size; the others show once, few, many or a class for expanded clones.

TRBJ1-6 | - | TRBV28 | - | TGTGCCAGCAATTTACAGGCGAATTCACCCCTCCACTTT | CASNLQANSPLHF
TRBJ1-6 | - | TRBV5-1 | - | TGCGCCAGCAGCTGGGGGGGGGAGAATTCACCCCTCCACTTT | CASSWGGENSPLHF
TRBJ2-1 | TRBD1 | TRBV30 | - | TGTGCCTGGAGTGTAGGGCAGGGGGCCTACAATGAGCAGTTCTTC | CAWSVGQGAYNEQFF
TRBJ2-1 | - | TRBV20-1 | - | TGCAGTGCTAGAGGGTGGGAGTGGCAGTTCTTC | CSARGWEWQFF
TRBJ1-3 | TRBD1 | TRBV15 | - | TGTGCCACCAGCAGGGGGACAGACTCTGGAAACACCATATATTTT | CATSRGTDSGNTIYF
TRBJ1-2 | TRBD1 | TRBV7-2 | - | TGTGCCAGCAGCTTGACGCTACAGGGGGCCATCTATGGCTACACCTTC | CASSLTLQGAIYGYTF
TRBJ1-4 | TRBD1 | TRBV28 | - | TGTGCCAGCAGACAGCAGGGGGGCAGTGAAAAACTGTTTTTT | CASRQQGGSEKLFF
TRBJ1-3 | - | TRBV5-3 | - | TGTGCCAGAAGCCCCCAGGTCCTACTCTCTGGAAACACCATATATTTT | CARSPQVLLSGNTIYF
TRBJ1-4 | - | TRBV5-1 | - | TGCGCCAGCAGCTTGGACAGGGCGACTAATGAAAAACTGTTTTTT | CASSLDRATNEKLFF
TRBJ1-1 | TRBD1 | TRBV5-1 | - | TGCGCCAGCAGATATGACAGGGGTGAAGCTTTCTTT | CASRYDRGEAFF
TRBJ1-1 | - | TRBV30 | - | TGTGCCTGGAGTGTTGGGGGCACCACTGAAGCTTTCTTT | CAWSVGGTTEAFF
TRBJ1-2 | - | TRBV5-6 | - | TGTGCCAGCAGCTTACGGGAAGCGGATGGCTACACCTTC | CASSLREADGYTF
TRBJ2-1 | - | TRBV6-6 | - | TGTGCCAGCAGTTATTACAAGATGGGGGGACACAATGAGCAGTTCTTC | CASSYYKMGGHNEQFF
TRBJ2-7 | - | TRBV5-5 | once | TGTGCCAGCAGCTCGGTTTTCTACGAGCAGTACTTC | CASSSVFYEQYF
TRBJ1-4 | - | TRBV15 | - | TGTGCCACCAGCAGAGATCGATGGCCTAATGAAAAACTGTTTTTT | CATSRDRWPNEKLFF